The rows below give T cell receptor beta chains drawn from one sample of a study of blood T cell repertoires in COVID-19. Clones were read by immunoSEQ multiplex PCR, and TCRdb kept only the in-frame ones, dropping some. The sample contains roughly 340,000 clones, around 87% of which appear only once. Material: PBMCs or T cells enriched from blood (not recorded which). Every receptor here comes from a man aged 35 to 55 in a cohort exposed to, infected with or recovered from COVID-19 (not recorded which). Each CDR3 is given with its conserved first and last residue. A D gene is named only where the DNA matches it firmly. Not all rows give a size; the values are once, few, many and, for expanded clones, a class.

j_gene,v_gene,abundance,d_gene,CDR3nt,CDR3aa
TRBJ2-3,TRBV5-6,NA,TRBD2,TGTGCCAGCAGCTTGGTACTAGCGGGAGATACGCAGTATTTT,CASSLVLAGDTQYF
TRBJ1-4,TRBV18,NA,NA,TGTGCCAGCTCACCGGGGGGACATGAAAAACTGTTTTTT,CASSPGGHEKLFF
TRBJ1-1,TRBV18,NA,NA,TGTGCCAGCTCACCCCAGGAACTCAACACTGAAGCTTTCTTT,CASSPQELNTEAFF
TRBJ1-2,TRBV5-1,NA,TRBD1,TGCGCCAGCAGCTTAGGACAGGGAAACTATGGCTACACCTTC,CASSLGQGNYGYTF
TRBJ1-5,TRBV19,NA,TRBD1,TGTGCCAGTAGATTGGGACAGAGCAATCAGCCCCAGCATTTT,CASRLGQSNQPQHF
TRBJ1-5,TRBV19,NA,NA,TGTGCCAGTAGTATAGCAAATCAGCCCCAGCATTTT,CASSIANQPQHF
TRBJ2-3,TRBV18,once,NA,TGTGCCAGCTCACCCCTTTGGGCAGGTGCTAGCACAGATACGCAGTATTTT,CASSPLWAGASTDTQYF
TRBJ2-3,TRBV10-3,NA,TRBD2,TGTGCCATCAGGCTAGCGGGAGGTAACACAGATACGCAGTATTTT,CAIRLAGGNTDTQYF
TRBJ2-6,TRBV29-1,NA,TRBD1,TGCAGCGCCGGGACAGGCTCCGGGGCCAACGTCCTGACTTTC,CSAGTGSGANVLTF
TRBJ2-7,TRBV7-6,NA,NA,TGTGCCAGCAGCTTAGGTGGGGCAGGACCCTACGAGCAGTACTTC,CASSLGGAGPYEQYF
TRBJ2-2,TRBV10-3,few,TRBD1,TGTGCCATCAGGCCAGGGACAGACACCGGGGAGCTGTTTTTT,CAIRPGTDTGELFF
TRBJ1-1,TRBV7-6,once,TRBD1,TGTGCCAGCAGCCCTTCCTCCGGGACAGGCCTTATGAACACTGAAGCTTTCTTT,CASSPSSGTGLMNTEAFF
TRBJ2-1,TRBV30,NA,TRBD1,TGTGCCTGGGTTAGGACAGGGACCTACAATGAGCAGTTCTTC,CAWVRTGTYNEQFF
TRBJ2-2,TRBV3-1/TRBV3-2,NA,TRBD2,TGTGCCAGCAGCTTAGGGCGGGAGGGCCGGAGCGGGGAGCTGTTTTTT,CASSLGREGRSGELFF
TRBJ1-3,TRBV4-1,NA,NA,TGCGCCAGCAGCCAAGTAACAGTTGAGAACACCATATATTTT,CASSQVTVENTIYF
TRBJ2-3,TRBV10-2,NA,TRBD2,TGCGCCAGCAGTGAGGCGCAGGGCCAGCGGGAGGGCACAGATACGCAGTATTTT,CASSEAQGQREGTDTQYF
TRBJ1-2,TRBV30,NA,NA,TGTGCCTTTCCCTCTCGAACCGGGGATGGCTACACCTTC,CAFPSRTGDGYTF
TRBJ1-2,TRBV27,NA,TRBD1,TGTGCCAGCAGTGGAGGGACAGGGAGGAATTATGGCTACACCTTC,CASSGGTGRNYGYTF
TRBJ1-6,TRBV4-2,NA,TRBD1,TGTGCCAGCAGCCAAGACGGCAGGGGGAATTCACCCCTCCACTTT,CASSQDGRGNSPLHF
TRBJ1-2,TRBV19,once,TRBD1,TGTGCCAGTAGTAATGGACAGGTTGACTATGGCTACACCTTC,CASSNGQVDYGYTF
TRBJ1-3,TRBV18,NA,NA,TGTGCCAGCTCACCACTCCCCCAAGACAGGACCTCTGGAAACACCATATATTTT,CASSPLPQDRTSGNTIYF
TRBJ2-2,TRBV19,once,NA,TGTGCCAGTAGTATAGATCGAAGGGGAACCGGGGAGCTGTTTTTT,CASSIDRRGTGELFF
TRBJ1-1,TRBV18,NA,TRBD1,TGTGCCAGCTCACCACGGTCAGGGGGCGCCTTGGGGAACACTGAAGCTTTCTTT,CASSPRSGGALGNTEAFF
TRBJ1-4,TRBV7-9,once,NA,TGTGCCAGCAGCCTAAACACGGGGGGGTTGTTTTTT,CASSLNTGGLFF
TRBJ2-7,TRBV5-1,NA,TRBD1,TGCGCCAGCAGCGATATGACAGGGAAAGGGACCTACGAGCAGTACTTC,CASSDMTGKGTYEQYF
TRBJ2-7,TRBV27,NA,NA,TGTGCCAGCAGTCCGGGGACCTACGAGCAGTACTTC,CASSPGTYEQYF
TRBJ1-2,TRBV6-8,NA,TRBD1,TGTGCCAGCCAACCTCTTCCCGGGACAGGGGGAAGCTATGGCTACACCTTC,CASQPLPGTGGSYGYTF
TRBJ1-4,TRBV30,NA,NA,TGTGCCTGGACGAGAGGGCCAACTAATGAAAAACTGTTTTTT,CAWTRGPTNEKLFF
TRBJ2-7,TRBV14,NA,TRBD2,TGTGCCAGCAGCCAAGATCGCGGGAGGAAGCGCTACGAGCAGTACTTC,CASSQDRGRKRYEQYF
TRBJ1-2,TRBV5-4,NA,TRBD1,TGTGCCAGCAGTCTGGCGTGGGGACAGAACTATGGCTACACCTTC,CASSLAWGQNYGYTF
TRBJ1-4,TRBV3-1/TRBV3-2,NA,NA,TGTGCCAGCAGTCGTAATGAAAAACTGTTTTTT,CASSRNEKLFF
TRBJ2-1,TRBV6-1,once,NA,TGTGCCAGCAGTGAGTGGGAGGCTTCCTACAATGAGCAGTTCTTC,CASSEWEASYNEQFF
TRBJ1-6,TRBV6-6,NA,TRBD1,TGTGCCAGCAGGACAGGGGGTGGGCGAGGGGATTCACCCCTCCACTTT,CASRTGGGRGDSPLHF
TRBJ2-1,TRBV28,NA,NA,TGTGCCAGCAACGTCGAGAATGAGCAGTTCTTC,CASNVENEQFF
TRBJ1-1,TRBV6-5,NA,TRBD1,TGTGCCAGCAGTCGACAGGGGTTATCTGAAGCTTTCTTT,CASSRQGLSEAFF
TRBJ2-7,TRBV5-4,NA,TRBD1,TGTGCCAGCAGCCGCGTCGACAGGGAACACGAGCAGTACTTC,CASSRVDREHEQYF
TRBJ2-2,TRBV9,NA,NA,TGTGCCGGCAGCGTATTGGGGGCAGGGCGGACCGGGGAGCTGTTTTTT,CAGSVLGAGRTGELFF
TRBJ1-5,TRBV10-3,NA,NA,TGTGCCATCAGTGAAGTGGAGTCATCGCCCCAGCATTTT,CAISEVESSPQHF
TRBJ1-2,TRBV28,NA,NA,TGTGCCAGCGAATATGGGGGGGGAGTAGGCTACACCTTC,CASEYGGGVGYTF
TRBJ1-4,TRBV27,NA,NA,TGTGCCAGCAGTATCTCCAGGGTATCTAATGAAAAACTGTTTTTT,CASSISRVSNEKLFF
TRBJ2-1,TRBV27,NA,TRBD2,TGTGCCAGCAGACCAACGACTAGCGGGATCTACAATGAGCAGTTCTTC,CASRPTTSGIYNEQFF
TRBJ1-5,TRBV7-9,NA,NA,TGTGCCAGCAGCTTAGCGGGGGGGAATCAGCCCCAGCATTTT,CASSLAGGNQPQHF
TRBJ2-7,TRBV15,once,NA,TGTGCCACCAGCAGAGATAGACAGTATTACGAGCAGTACTTC,CATSRDRQYYEQYF
TRBJ1-3,TRBV18,few,NA,TGTGCCAGCTCACAGGCCTCGGCGGCTGGAAACACCATATATTTT,CASSQASAAGNTIYF
TRBJ1-4,TRBV5-1,NA,NA,TGCGCCAGCAGCTTGGGACAGAAAATCAGCAATGAAAAACTGTTTTTT,CASSLGQKISNEKLFF
TRBJ2-3,TRBV11-2,NA,TRBD2,TGTGCCAGCAGCTTAGCACTAGCGGGAGCGGGGACAGATACGCAGTATTTT,CASSLALAGAGTDTQYF
TRBJ2-7,TRBV5-8,NA,TRBD2,TGTGCCAGCAGCTTCGGGGGGGGCGGGAGAACCGAGCAGTACTTC,CASSFGGGGRTEQYF
TRBJ1-5,TRBV7-9,many,NA,TGTGCCAGCAGCTTAGCGAGTGAGCGTCAGCCCCAGCATTTT,CASSLASERQPQHF
TRBJ1-5,TRBV27,NA,NA,TGTGCCAGCAGTCAGAGACTGTCTAGCAATCAGCCCCAGCATTTT,CASSQRLSSNQPQHF
TRBJ1-3,TRBV3-1/TRBV3-2,NA,TRBD1,TGTGCCAGCAGCCACACAGGGGTCGGAAACACCATATATTTT,CASSHTGVGNTIYF
TRBJ2-1,TRBV19,NA,TRBD2,TGTGCCAGTAGGCCGGGACTAGCGGACAATGAGCAGTTCTTC,CASRPGLADNEQFF
TRBJ2-2,TRBV5-1,NA,TRBD2,TGCGCCAGCAGCCCTCGTAGCGGGAGAGTAGGCGGGGAGCTGTTTTTT,CASSPRSGRVGGELFF
TRBJ2-2,TRBV14,NA,TRBD1,TGTGCCAGCAGCCAATCTCCGGGACAGAAGAACACCGGGGAGCTGTTTTTT,CASSQSPGQKNTGELFF
TRBJ2-5,TRBV7-2,NA,NA,TGTGCCAGCAGCTTAGACTACCGAGAGACCCAGTACTTC,CASSLDYRETQYF
TRBJ1-5,TRBV19,NA,TRBD1,TGTGCCAGTAGTATAGTGCCGGGACAGGGCTATCAGCCCCAGCATTTT,CASSIVPGQGYQPQHF